The entry below gives a single T cell receptor (beta chain) sequence along with its context. This entry comes from a study of blood T cell repertoires in COVID-19. Study summary: Samples taken during acute and convalescent COVID-19 were collected in the United States, Italy and Spain. Nucleic acid was either cDNA or gDNA, and it came from T cells, B-cell-depleted T cells, or PBMCs.

The CDR3 is made up of 13 amino acids. Germline-derived CDR1 and CDR2 are MDHEN and SYDVKM. V was clipped by 3 bases and J by 9 bases, with 14 bases between them. Original data processing: Reference gene primer amplification gave estimated nucleated cell counts. The repertoire was sequenced with immunoSEQ multiplex PCR; TCRdb's copy has only in-frame clones and lacks some. V, J and clone size reflect that table, while D and trimming were determined from the DNA. The sample yields roughly 250,000 clones, approximately 83% seen once. The J gene is TRBJ1-1, the V gene TRBV28; D perhaps matches TRBD1 (6 bases). The receptor was isolated from a middle-aged man with active or convalescent COVID-19. The specimen sequenced was peripheral blood. The CDR3 spells CASSFKDRGKAFF. CDR3 in DNA: TGTGCCAGCAGTTTTAAGGATAGGGGGAAAGCTTTCTTT.